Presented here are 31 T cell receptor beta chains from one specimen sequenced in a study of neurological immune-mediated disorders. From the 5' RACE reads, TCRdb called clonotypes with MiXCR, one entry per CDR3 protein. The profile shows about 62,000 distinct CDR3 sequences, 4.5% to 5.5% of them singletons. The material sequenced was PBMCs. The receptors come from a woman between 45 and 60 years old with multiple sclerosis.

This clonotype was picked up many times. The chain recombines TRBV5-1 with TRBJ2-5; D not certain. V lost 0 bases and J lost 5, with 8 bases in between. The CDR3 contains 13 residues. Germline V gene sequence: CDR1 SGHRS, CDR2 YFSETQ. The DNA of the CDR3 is TGCGCCAGCAGCTTGGCCACTGGTGAGACCCAGTACTTC. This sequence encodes CASSLATGETQYF.

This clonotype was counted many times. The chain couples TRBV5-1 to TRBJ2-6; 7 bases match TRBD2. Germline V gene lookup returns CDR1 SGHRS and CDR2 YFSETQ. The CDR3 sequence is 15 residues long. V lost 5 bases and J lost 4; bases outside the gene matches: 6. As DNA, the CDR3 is TGCGCCAGCAGGGGAGGGGTACCCGGGGCCAACGTCCTGACTTTC. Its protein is CASRGGVPGANVLTF.

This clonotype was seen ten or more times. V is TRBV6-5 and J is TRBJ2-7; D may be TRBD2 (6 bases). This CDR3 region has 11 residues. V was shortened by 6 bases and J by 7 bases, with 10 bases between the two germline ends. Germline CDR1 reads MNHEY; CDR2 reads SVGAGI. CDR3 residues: CASRSGREQYF. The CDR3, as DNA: TGTGCCAGCAGGTCAGGGAGGGAGCAGTACTTC.

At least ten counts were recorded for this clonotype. The CDR3 nucleotides read TGTGCCATCAGTCCGGGACCCCAGGTCGGGGAGCTGTTTTTT. Protein sequence: CAISPGPQVGELFF. The rearrangement uses TRBV10-3 and TRBJ2-2; D may match TRBD1 or TRBD2 (5 bases each). The CDR3 has 14 residues. CDR1 and CDR2 from the germline V gene are ENHRY and SYGVKD. Trimming shortened V by 5 bases and J by 7 bases, and 14 bases separated the two germline ends.

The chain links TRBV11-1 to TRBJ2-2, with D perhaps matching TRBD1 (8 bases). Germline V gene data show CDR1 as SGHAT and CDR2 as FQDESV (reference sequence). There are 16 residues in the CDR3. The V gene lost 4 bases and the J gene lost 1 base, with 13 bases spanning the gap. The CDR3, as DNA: TGTGCCAGCAGCTCGGACAGGGAGGGGAACACCGGGGAGCTGTTTTTT. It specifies CASSSDREGNTGELFF.

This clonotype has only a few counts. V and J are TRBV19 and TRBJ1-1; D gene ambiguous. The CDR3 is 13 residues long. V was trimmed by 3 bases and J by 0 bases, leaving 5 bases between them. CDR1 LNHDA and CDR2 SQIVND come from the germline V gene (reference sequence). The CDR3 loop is CASSISVNTEAFF. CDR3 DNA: TGTGCCAGTAGTATCTCAGTGAACACTGAAGCTTTCTTT.

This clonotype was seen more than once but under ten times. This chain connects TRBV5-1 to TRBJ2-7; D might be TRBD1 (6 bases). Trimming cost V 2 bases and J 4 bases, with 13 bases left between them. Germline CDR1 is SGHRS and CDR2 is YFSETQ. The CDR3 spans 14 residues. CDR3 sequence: CASSFSGTPYEQYF. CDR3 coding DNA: TGCGCCAGCAGCTTCTCCGGGACACCTTACGAGCAGTACTTC. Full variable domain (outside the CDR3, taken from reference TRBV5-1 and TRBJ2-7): KAGVTQTPRYLIKTRGQQVTLSCSPISGHRSVSWYQQTPGQGLQFLFEYFSETQRNKGNFPGRFSGRQFSNSRSEMNVSTLELGDSALYLCASSFSGTPYEQYFGPGTRLTVT.

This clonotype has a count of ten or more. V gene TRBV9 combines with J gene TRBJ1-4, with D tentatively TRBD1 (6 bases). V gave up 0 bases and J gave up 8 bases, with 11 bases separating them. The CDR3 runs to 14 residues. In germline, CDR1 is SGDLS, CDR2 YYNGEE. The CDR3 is CASSVGTGREKLFF. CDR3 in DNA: TGTGCCAGCAGCGTAGGAACAGGGCGAGAAAAACTGTTTTTT.

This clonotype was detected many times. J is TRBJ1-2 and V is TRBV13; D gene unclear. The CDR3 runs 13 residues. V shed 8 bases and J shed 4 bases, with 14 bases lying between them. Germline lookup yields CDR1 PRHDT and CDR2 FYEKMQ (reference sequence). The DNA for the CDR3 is TGTGCCAGCGACGTTCGTGGGAGCTATGGCTACACCTTC. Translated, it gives CASDVRGSYGYTF.

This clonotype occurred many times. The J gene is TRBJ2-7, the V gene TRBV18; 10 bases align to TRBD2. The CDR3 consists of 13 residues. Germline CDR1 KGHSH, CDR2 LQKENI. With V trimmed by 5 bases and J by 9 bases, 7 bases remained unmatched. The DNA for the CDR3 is TGTGCCAGCTCATCCCTAGCGGGGGAGGCGCAGTACGTC. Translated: CASSSLAGEAQYV.

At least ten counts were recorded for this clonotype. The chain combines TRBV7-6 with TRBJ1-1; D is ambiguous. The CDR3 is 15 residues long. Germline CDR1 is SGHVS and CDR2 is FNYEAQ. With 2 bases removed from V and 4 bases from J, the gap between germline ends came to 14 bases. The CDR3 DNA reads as TGTGCCAGCAGCTTAATGGCAGGTGGAGGCACTGAAGCTTTCTTT. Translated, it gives CASSLMAGGGTEAFF.

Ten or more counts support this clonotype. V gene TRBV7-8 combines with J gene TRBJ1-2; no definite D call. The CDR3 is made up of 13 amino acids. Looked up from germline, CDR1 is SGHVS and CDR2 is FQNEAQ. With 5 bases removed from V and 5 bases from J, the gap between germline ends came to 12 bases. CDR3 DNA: TGTGCCAGCAGCCTCACACGGGAGTATGGCTACACCTTC. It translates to CASSLTREYGYTF.

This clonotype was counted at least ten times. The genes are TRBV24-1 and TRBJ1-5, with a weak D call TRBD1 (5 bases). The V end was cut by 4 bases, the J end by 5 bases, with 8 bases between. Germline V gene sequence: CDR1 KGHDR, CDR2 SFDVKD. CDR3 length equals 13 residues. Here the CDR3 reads CATSEAGDQPQHF. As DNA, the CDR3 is TGTGCCACCAGTGAGGCGGGGGATCAGCCCCAGCATTTT.

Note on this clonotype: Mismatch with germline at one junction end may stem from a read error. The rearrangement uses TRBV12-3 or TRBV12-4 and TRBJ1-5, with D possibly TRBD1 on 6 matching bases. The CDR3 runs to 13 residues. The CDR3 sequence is CASRTGRDQPQNF. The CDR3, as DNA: TGTGCCAGCAGAACAGGGCGTGATCAGCCCCAGAATTTT.

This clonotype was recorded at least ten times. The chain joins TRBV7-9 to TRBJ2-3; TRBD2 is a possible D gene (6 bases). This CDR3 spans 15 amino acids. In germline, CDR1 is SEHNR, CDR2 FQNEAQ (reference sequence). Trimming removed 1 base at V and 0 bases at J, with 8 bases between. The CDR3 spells CASSLVRGSTDTQYF. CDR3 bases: TGTGCCAGCAGCTTAGTGCGGGGCAGCACAGATACGCAGTATTTT.

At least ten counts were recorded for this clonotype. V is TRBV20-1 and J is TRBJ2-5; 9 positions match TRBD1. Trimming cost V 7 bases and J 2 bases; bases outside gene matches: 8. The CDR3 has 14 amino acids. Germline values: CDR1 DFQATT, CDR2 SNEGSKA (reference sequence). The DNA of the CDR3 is TGCAGTGTCCCGGGACAGGGTTATCAAGAGACCCAGTACTTC. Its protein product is CSVPGQGYQETQYF.

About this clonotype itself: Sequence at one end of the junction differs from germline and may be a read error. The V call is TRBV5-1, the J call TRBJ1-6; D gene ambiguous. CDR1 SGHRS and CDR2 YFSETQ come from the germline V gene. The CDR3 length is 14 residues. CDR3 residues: CASSASLWDSPLNF. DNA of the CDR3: TGCGCCAGCAGCGCGTCCCTTTGGGATTCACCCCTCAACTTT.

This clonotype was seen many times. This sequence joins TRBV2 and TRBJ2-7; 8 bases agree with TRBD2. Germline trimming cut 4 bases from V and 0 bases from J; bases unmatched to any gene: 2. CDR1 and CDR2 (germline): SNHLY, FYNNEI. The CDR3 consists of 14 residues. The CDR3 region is CASSGLANSYEQYF. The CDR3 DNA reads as TGTGCCAGCAGTGGACTAGCGAACTCCTACGAGCAGTACTTC.

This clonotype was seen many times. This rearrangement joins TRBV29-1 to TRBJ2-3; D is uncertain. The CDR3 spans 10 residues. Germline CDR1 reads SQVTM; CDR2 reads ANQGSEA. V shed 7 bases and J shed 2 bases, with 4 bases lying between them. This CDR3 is CSAYTDTQYF. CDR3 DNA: TGCAGCGCTTACACAGATACGCAGTATTTT.

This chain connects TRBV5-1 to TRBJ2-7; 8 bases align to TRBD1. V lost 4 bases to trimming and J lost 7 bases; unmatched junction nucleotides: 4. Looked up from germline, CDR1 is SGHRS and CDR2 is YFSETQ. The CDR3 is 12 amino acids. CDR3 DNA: TGCGCCAGCAGCCAGGGGGCAGGGGAGCAGTACTTC. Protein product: CASSQGAGEQYF.

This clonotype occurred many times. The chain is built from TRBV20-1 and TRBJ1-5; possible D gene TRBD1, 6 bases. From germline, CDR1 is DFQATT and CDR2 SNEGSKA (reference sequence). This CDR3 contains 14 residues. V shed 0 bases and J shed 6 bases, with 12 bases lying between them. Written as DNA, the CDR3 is TGCAGTGCTAGAGATCCTGGGGGCTCTCAGCCCCAGCATTTT. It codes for CSARDPGGSQPQHF.

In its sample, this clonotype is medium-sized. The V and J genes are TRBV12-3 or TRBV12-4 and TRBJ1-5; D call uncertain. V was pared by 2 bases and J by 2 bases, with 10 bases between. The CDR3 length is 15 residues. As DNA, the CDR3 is TGTGCCAGCAGTTTAAAAGGGATCGGCAATCAGCCCCAGCATTTT. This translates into CASSLKGIGNQPQHF.

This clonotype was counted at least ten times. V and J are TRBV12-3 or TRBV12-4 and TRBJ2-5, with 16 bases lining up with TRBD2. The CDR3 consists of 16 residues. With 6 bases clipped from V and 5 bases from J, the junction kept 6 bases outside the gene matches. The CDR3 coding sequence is TGTGCCAGCAGCCCGGGACTAGCGGGGGGGGCGGAGACCCAGTACTTC. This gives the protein CASSPGLAGGAETQYF.

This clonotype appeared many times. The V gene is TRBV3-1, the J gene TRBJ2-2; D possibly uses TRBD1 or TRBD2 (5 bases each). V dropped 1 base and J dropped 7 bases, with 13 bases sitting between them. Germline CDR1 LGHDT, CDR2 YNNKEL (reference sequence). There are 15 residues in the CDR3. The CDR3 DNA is TGTGCCAGCAGCCAAGGGGACCGCTCAAGCGGGGAGCTGTTTTTT. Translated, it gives CASSQGDRSSGELFF.

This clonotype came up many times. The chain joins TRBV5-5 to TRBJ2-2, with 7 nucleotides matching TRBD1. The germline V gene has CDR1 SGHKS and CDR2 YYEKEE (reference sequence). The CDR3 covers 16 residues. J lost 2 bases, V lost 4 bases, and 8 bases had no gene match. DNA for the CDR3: TGTGCCAGCAGCGGACGTCCAGGGGGTAACACCGGGGAGCTGTTTTTT. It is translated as CASSGRPGGNTGELFF.

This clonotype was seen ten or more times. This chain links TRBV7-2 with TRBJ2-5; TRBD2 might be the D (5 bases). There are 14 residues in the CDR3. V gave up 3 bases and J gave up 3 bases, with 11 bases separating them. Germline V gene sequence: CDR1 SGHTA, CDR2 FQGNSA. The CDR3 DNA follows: TGTGCCAGCAGCTTTAAATACGGGGAAGAGACCCAGTACTTC. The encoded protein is CASSFKYGEETQYF.

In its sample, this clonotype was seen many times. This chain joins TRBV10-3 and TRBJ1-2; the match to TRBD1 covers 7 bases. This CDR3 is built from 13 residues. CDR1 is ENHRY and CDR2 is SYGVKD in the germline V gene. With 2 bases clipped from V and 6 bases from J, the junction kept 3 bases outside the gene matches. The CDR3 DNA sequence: TGTGCCATCAGTGAGAGACAGGGTGATGGCTACACCTTC. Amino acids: CAISERQGDGYTF.

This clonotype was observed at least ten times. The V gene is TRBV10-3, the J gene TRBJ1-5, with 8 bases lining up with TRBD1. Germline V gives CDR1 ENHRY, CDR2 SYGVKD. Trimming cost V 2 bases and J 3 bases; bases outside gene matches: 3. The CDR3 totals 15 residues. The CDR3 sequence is CAISEAGGFNQPQHF. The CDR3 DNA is TGTGCCATCAGTGAGGCAGGGGGCTTCAATCAGCCCCAGCATTTT.

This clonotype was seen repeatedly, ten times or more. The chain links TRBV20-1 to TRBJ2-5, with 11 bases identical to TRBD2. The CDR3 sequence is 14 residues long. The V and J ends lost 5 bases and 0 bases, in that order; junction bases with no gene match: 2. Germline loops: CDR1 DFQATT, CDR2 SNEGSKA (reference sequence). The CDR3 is CSAPTSGDQETQYF. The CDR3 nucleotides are TGCAGTGCTCCGACTAGCGGGGACCAAGAGACCCAGTACTTC.

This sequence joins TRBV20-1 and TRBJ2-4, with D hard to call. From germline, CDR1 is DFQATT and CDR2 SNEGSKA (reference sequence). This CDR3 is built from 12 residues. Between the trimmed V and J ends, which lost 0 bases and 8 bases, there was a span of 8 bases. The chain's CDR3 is CSAREDSYIQYF. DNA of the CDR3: TGCAGTGCTAGAGAAGACTCTTACATTCAGTACTTC.

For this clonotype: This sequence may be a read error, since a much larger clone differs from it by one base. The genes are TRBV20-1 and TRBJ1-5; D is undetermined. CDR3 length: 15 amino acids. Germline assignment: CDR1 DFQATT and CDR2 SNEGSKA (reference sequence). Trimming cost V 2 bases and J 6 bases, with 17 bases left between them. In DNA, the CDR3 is TGCAGTGCTAGAATTCCGGGAAAGGGAAGTCAGCCCCAGCATTTT. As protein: CSARIPGKGSQPQHF.